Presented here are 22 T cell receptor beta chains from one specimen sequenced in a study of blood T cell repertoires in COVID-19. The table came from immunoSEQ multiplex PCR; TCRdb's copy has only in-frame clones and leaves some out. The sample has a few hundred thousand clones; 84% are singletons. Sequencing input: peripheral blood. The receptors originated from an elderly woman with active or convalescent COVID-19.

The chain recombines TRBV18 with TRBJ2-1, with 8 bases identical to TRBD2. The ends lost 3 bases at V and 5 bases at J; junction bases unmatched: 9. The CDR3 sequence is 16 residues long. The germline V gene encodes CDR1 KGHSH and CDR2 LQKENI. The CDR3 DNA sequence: TGTGCCAGCTCACCGCCCCAAGCGGGAGTGCACAATGAGCAGTTCTTC. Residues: CASSPPQAGVHNEQFF.

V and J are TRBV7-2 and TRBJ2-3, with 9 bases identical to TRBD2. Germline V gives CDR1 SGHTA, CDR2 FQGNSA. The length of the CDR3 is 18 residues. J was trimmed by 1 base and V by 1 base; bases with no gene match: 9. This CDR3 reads CASSLVRSGGRGTDTQYF. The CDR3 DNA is TGTGCCAGCAGCTTAGTTCGTAGCGGGGGTCGTGGCACAGATACGCAGTATTTT.

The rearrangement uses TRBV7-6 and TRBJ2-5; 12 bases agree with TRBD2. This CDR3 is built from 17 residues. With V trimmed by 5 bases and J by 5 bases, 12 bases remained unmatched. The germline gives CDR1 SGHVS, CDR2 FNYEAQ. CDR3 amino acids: CASSPGTSGRLAETQYF. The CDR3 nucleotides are TGTGCCAGCAGCCCTGGGACTAGCGGGCGGTTGGCTGAGACCCAGTACTTC.

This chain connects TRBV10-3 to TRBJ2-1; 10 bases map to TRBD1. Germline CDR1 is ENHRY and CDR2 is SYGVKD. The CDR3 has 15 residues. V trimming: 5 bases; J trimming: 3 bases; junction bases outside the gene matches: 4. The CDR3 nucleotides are TGTGCCATCAGTTCTGGACAGGGGGGCTACAATGAGCAGTTCTTC. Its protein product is CAISSGQGGYNEQFF.

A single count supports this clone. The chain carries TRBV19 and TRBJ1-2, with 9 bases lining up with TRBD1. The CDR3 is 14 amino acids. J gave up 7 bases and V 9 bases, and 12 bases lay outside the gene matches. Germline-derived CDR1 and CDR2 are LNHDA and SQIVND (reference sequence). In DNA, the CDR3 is TGTGCCAGCACCGTCCCGGGACAGGGTAGTGGCTACACCTTC. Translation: CASTVPGQGSGYTF.

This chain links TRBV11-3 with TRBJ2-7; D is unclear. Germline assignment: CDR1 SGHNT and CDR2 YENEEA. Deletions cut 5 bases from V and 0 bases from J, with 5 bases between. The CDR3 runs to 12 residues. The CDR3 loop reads CASSTSSYEQYF. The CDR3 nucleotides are TGTGCCAGCAGCACGAGCTCCTACGAGCAGTACTTC.

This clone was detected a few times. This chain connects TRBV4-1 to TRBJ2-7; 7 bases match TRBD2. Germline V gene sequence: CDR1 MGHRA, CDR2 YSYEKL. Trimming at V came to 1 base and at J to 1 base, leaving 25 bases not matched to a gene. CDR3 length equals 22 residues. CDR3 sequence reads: CASSQVSRLTSREKGRSYEQYF. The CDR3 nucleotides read TGCGCCAGCAGCCAAGTCTCTCGCCTGACTAGCCGGGAAAAGGGGCGTTCCTACGAGCAGTACTTC.

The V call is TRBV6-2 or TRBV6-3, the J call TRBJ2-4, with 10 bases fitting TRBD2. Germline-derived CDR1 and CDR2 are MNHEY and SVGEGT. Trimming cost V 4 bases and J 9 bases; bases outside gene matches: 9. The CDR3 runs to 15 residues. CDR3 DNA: TGTGCCAGCAGTTTTCGAGCGGGAGGGGTAGGCATTCAGTACTTC. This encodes CASSFRAGGVGIQYF.

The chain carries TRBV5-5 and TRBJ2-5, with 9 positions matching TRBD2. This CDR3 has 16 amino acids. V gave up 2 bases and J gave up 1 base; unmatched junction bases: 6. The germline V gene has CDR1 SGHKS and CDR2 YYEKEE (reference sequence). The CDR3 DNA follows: TGTGCCAGCAGCTTTTATAGACTAGCGGCCCAAGAGACCCAGTACTTC. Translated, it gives CASSFYRLAAQETQYF. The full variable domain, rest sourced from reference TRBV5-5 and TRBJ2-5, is DAGVTQSPTHLIKTRGQQVTLRCSPISGHKSVSWYQQVLGQGPQFIFQYYEKEERGRGNFPDRFSARQFPNYSSELNVNALLLGDSALYLCASSFYRLAAQETQYFGPGTRLLVL.

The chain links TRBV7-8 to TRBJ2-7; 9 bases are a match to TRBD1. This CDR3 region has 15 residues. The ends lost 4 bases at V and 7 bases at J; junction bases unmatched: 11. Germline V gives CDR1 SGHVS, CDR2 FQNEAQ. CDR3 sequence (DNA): TGTGCCAGCAGCTACACCGCCGGGACAGGGATGGAGCAGTACTTC. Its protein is CASSYTAGTGMEQYF.

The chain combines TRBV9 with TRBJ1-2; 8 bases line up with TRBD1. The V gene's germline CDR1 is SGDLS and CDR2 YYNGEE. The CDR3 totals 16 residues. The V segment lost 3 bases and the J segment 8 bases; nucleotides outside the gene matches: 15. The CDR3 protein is CASSARFQTGGRGYTF. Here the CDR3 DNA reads TGTGCCAGCAGCGCTAGGTTCCAAACAGGGGGAAGAGGCTACACCTTC.

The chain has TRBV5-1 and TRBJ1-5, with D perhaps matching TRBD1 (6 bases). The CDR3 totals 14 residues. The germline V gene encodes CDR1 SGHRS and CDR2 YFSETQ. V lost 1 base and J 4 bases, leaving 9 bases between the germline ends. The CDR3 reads CASSLTGTNQPQHF. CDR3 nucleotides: TGCGCCAGCAGCTTGACAGGGACAAATCAGCCCCAGCATTTT.

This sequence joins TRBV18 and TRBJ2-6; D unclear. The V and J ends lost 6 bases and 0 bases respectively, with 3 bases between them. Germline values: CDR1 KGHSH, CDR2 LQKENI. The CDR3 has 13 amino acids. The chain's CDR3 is CASSHSGANVLTF. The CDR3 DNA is TGTGCCAGCTCCCACTCTGGGGCCAACGTCCTGACTTTC.

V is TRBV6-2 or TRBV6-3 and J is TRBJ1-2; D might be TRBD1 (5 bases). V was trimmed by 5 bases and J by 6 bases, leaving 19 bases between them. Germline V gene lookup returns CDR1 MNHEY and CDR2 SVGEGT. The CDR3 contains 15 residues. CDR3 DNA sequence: TGTGCCAGCAGTAGCCCCGGGGGAGCGATGAATGGCTACACCTTC. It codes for CASSSPGGAMNGYTF.

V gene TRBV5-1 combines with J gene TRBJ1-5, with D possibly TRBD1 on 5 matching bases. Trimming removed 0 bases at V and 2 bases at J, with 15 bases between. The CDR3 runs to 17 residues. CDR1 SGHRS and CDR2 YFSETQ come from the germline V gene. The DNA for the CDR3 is TGCGCCAGCAGCTTGGGGTTAGGGGATCAGGGCAATCAGCCCCAGCATTTT. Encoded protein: CASSLGLGDQGNQPQHF. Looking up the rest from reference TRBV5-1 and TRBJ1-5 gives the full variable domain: KAGVTQTPRYLIKTRGQQVTLSCSPISGHRSVSWYQQTPGQGLQFLFEYFSETQRNKGNFPGRFSGRQFSNSRSEMNVSTLELGDSALYLCASSLGLGDQGNQPQHFGDGTRLSIL.

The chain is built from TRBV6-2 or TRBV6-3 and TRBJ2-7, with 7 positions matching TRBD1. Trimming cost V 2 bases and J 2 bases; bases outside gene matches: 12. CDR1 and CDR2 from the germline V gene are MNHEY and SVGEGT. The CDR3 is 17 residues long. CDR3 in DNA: TGTGCCAGCAGTTACGTATTCCGGGACAGCTCACCCTACGAGCAGTACTTC. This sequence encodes CASSYVFRDSSPYEQYF.

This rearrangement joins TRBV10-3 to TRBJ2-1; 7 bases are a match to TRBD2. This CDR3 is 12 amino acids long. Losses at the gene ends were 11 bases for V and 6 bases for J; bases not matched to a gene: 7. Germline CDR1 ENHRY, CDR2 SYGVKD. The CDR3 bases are TGTGCCGTCCGGGACTACATCAATGAGCAGTTCTTC. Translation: CAVRDYINEQFF.

CDR3 amino acids: CASSQASGTFGNQPQHF. DNA for the CDR3: TGTGCCAGCAGCCAAGCTTCCGGGACATTCGGCAATCAGCCCCAGCATTTT. This chain uses TRBV4-2 with TRBJ1-5; tentatively, D is TRBD1 (6 bases). The germline gives CDR1 LGHNA, CDR2 YNFKEQ. Trimming took 1 base from V and 2 from J, leaving 15 bases between them. This CDR3 is 17 amino acids long.

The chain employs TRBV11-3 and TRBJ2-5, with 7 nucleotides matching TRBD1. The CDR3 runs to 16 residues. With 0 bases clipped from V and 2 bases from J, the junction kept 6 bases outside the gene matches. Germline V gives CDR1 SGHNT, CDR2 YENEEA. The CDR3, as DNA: TGTGCCAGCAGCTTAGATCGGCCACAGGGGCAAGAGACCCAGTACTTC. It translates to CASSLDRPQGQETQYF.

The CDR3 sequence: CASSWYAGDRQETQYF. DNA for the CDR3: TGTGCCAGCTCATGGTACGCGGGAGATCGCCAAGAGACCCAGTACTTC. The chain combines TRBV18 with TRBJ2-5, with 7 bases that match TRBD2. J gave up 1 base and V 5 bases, and 10 bases lay outside the gene matches. The CDR3 extends over 16 amino acids. The V gene's germline CDR1 is KGHSH and CDR2 LQKENI.

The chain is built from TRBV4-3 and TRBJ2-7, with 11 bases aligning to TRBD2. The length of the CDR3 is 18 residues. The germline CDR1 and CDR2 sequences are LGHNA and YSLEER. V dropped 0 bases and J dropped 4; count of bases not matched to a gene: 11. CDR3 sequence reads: CASSQDSVGPSGGYEQYF. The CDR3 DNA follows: TGCGCCAGCAGCCAAGATTCGGTGGGCCCTAGCGGGGGGTACGAGCAGTACTTC.

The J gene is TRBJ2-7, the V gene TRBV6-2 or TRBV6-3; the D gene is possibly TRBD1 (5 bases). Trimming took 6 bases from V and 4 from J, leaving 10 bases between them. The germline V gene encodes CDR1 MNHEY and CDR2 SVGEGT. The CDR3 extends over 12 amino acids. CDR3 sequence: CASSLQGYEQYF. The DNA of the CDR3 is TGTGCCAGCAGCCTCCAGGGATACGAGCAGTACTTC.